The T cell receptor (beta chain) described here comes from a study of blood T cell repertoires in COVID-19. Overall study: The study drew acute and convalescent COVID-19 samples from the United States, Italy and Spain. The analysed material was cDNA or gDNA that came from T cells, B-cell-depleted T cells, or PBMCs.

The assay was immunoSEQ multiplex PCR, and TCRdb's table has in-frame clones only and misses some. Here the sample spans fewer than 200,000 clones, around nine tenths being singletons. This clone was seen a few times. The identical CDR3 is also encoded by other nucleotide sequences in the sample. Seattle participants joined during active infection and were tracked over time. What was sequenced was peripheral blood. The receptor's source is a woman between 65 and 79 years old with COVID-19, enrolled during active disease.

Here the CDR3 DNA reads TGTGCCAGCAGTCTGAATGAAAAACTGTTTTTT. Protein: CASSLNEKLFF. The chain is built from TRBV12-3 or TRBV12-4 and TRBJ1-4; D not resolved. V gave up 5 bases and J gave up 5 bases, with 3 bases separating them. The length of the CDR3 is 11 residues.